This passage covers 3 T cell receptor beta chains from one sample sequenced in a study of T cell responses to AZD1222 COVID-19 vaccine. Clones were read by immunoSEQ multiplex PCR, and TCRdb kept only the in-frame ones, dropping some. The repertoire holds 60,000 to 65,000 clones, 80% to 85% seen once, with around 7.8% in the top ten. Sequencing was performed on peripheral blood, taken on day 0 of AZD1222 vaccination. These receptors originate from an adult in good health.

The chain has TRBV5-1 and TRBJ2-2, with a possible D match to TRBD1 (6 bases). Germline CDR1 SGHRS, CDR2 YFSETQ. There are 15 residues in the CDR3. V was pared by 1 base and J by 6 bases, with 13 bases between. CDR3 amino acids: CASSLWAGEAGELFF. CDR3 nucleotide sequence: TGCGCCAGCAGCTTGTGGGCAGGGGAAGCCGGGGAGCTGTTTTTT.

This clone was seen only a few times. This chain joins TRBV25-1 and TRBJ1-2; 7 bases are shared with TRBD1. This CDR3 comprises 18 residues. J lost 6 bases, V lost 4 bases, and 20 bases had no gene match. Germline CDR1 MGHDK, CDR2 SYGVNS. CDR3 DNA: TGTGCCAGCAGTGGGGTAGGTGACAGGGAGCTCCGGAGGGATGGCTACACCTTC. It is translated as CASSGVGDRELRRDGYTF.

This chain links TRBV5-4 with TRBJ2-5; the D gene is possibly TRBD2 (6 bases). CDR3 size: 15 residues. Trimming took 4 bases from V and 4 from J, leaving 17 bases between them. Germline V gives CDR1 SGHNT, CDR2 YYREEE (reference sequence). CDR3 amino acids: CASSPGGSGAETQYF. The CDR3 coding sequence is TGTGCCAGCAGCCCTGGGGGGAGTGGAGCAGAGACCCAGTACTTC.